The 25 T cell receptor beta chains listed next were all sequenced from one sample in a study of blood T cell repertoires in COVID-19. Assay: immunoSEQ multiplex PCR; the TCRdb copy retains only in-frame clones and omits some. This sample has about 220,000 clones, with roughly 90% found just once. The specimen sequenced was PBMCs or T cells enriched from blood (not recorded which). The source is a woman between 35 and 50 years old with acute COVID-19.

Here the CDR3 DNA reads TGCAGTGCTATGTTACAGGGCGAAGCTTTCTTT. This encodes CSAMLQGEAFF. The J gene is TRBJ1-1, the V gene TRBV20-1; possible D gene TRBD1, 6 bases. Trimming removed 4 bases at V and 8 bases at J, with 11 bases between. This CDR3 comprises 11 residues. Germline loops: CDR1 DFQATT, CDR2 SNEGSKA (reference sequence).

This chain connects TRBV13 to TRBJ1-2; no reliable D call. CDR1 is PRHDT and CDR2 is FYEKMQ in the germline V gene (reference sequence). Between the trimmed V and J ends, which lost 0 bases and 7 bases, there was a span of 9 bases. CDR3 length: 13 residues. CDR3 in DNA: TGTGCCAGCAGCTTAGGCCTTGAGGGTGGCTACACCTTC. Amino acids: CASSLGLEGGYTF.

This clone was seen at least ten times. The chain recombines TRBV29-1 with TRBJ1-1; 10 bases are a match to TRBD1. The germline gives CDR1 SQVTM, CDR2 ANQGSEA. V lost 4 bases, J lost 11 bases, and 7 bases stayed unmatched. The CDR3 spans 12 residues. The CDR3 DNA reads TGCAGCGTTGCTTTGGGACAGGGGCGGGCTTTCTTT. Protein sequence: CSVALGQGRAFF.

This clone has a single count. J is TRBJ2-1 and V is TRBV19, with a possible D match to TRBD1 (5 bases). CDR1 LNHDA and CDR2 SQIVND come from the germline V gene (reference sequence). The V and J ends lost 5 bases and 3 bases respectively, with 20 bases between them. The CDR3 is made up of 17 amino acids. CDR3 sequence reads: CASSPRQSAEYYNEQFF. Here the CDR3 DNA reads TGTGCCAGTAGTCCCCGACAGTCTGCGGAGTACTACAATGAGCAGTTCTTC.

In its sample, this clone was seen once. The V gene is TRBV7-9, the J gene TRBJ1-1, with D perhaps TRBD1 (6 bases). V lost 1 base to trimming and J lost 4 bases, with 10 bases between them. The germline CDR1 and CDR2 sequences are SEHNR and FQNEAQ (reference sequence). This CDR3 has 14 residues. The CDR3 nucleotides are TGTGCCAGCAGCTTAGTAAACAGGGCCACTGAAGCTTTCTTT. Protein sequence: CASSLVNRATEAFF.

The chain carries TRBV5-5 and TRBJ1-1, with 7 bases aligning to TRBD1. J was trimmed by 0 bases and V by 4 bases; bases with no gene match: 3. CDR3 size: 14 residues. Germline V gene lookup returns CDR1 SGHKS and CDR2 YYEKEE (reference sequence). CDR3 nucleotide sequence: TGTGCCAGCAGCAGGACAGGTATGAACACTGAAGCTTTCTTT. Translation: CASSRTGMNTEAFF.

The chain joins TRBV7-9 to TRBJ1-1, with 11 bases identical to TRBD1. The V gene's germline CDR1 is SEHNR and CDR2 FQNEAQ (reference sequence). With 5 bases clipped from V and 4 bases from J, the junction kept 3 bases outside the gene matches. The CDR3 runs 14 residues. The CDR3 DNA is TGTGCCAGCAGCCATGGGACAGGGGGCACTGAAGCTTTCTTT. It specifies CASSHGTGGTEAFF.

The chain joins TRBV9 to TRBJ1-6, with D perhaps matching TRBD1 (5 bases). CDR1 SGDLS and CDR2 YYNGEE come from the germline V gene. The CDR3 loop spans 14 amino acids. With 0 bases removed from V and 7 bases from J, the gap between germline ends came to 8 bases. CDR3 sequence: CASSVEGRNSPLHF. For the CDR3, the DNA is TGTGCCAGCAGCGTAGAGGGGAGGAATTCACCCCTCCACTTT.

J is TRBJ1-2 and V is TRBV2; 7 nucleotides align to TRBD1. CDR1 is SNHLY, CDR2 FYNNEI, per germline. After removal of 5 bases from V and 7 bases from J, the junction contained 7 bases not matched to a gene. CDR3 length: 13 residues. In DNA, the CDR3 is TGTGCCAGCAGTCTAGGGGGCGCGTCTGGCTACACCTTC. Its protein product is CASSLGGASGYTF.

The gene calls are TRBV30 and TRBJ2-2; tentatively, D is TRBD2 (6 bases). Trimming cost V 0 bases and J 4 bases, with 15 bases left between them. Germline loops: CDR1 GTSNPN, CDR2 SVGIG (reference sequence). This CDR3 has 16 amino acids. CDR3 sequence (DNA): TGTGCCTGGAGTGTATTAGGGTTCGGGGGCACCGGGGAGCTGTTTTTT. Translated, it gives CAWSVLGFGGTGELFF.

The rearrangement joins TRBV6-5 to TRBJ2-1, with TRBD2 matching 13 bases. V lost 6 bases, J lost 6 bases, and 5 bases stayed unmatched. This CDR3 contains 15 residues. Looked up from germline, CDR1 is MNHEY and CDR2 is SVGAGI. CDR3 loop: CASSLGTSGANEQFF. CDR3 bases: TGTGCCAGCAGCCTCGGGACTAGCGGGGCCAATGAGCAGTTCTTC.

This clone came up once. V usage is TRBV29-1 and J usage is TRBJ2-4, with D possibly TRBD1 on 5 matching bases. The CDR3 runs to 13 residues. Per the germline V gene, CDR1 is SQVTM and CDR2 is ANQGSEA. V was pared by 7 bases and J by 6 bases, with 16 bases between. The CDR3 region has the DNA TGCAGCGGGGCCAGGGCTTCTTCAAACATTCAGTACTTC. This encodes CSGARASSNIQYF. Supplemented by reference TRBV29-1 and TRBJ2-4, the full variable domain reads SAVISQKPSRDICQRGTSLTIQCQVDSQVTMMFWYRQQPGQSLTLIATANQGSEATYESGFVIDKFPISRPNLTFSTLTVSNMSPEDSSIYLCSGARASSNIQYFGAGTRLSVL.

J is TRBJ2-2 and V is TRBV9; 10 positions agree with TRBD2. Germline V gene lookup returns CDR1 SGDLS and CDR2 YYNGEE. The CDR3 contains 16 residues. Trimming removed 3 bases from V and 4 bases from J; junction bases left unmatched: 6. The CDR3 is CASSGAGGRGTGELFF. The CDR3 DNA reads TGTGCCAGCAGCGGAGCGGGGGGGCGAGGCACCGGGGAGCTGTTTTTT. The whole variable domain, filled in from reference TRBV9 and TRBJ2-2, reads DSGVTQTPKHLITATGQRVTLRCSPRSGDLSVYWYQQSLDQGLQFLIQYYNGEERAKGNILERFSAQQFPDLHSELNLSSLELGDSALYFCASSGAGGRGTGELFFGEGSRLTVL.

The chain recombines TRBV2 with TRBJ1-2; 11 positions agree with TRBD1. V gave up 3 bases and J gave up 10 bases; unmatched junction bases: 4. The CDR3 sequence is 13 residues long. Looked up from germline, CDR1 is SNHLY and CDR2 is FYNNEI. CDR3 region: CASSEDRGPVYTF. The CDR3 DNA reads TGTGCCAGCAGTGAGGACAGGGGGCCAGTCTACACCTTC. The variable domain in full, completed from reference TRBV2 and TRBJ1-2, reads EPEVTQTPSHQVTQMGQEVILRCVPISNHLYFYWYRQILGQKVEFLVSFYNNEISEKSEIFDDQFSVERPDGSNFTLKIRSTKLEDSAMYFCASSEDRGPVYTFGSGTRLTVV.

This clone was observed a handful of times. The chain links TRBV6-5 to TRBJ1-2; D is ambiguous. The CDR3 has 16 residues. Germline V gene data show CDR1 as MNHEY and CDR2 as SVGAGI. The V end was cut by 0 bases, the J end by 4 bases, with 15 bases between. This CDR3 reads CASSYSFRGSAYGYTF. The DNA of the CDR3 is TGTGCCAGCAGTTACTCATTTCGTGGGAGCGCCTATGGCTACACCTTC.

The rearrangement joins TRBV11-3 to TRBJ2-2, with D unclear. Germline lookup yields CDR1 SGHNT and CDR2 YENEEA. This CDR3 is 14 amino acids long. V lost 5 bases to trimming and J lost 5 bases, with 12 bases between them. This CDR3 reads CASSPPSGTGELFF. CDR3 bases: TGTGCCAGCAGCCCGCCGTCCGGGACCGGGGAGCTGTTTTTT.

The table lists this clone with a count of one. Here the CDR3 DNA reads TGTGCCAGCAGCCTCAGCGGTGAAGGCTACACCTTC. It is translated as CASSLSGEGYTF. This sequence joins TRBV7-9 and TRBJ1-2; D is ambiguous. Germline CDR1 SEHNR, CDR2 FQNEAQ (reference sequence). The CDR3 has 12 amino acids. The V and J ends lost 5 bases and 8 bases respectively, with 12 bases between them.

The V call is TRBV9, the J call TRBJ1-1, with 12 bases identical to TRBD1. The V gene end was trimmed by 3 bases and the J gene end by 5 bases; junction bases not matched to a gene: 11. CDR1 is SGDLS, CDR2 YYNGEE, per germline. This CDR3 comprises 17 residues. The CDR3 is CASSAPGTGGAETEAFF. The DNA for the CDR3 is TGTGCCAGCAGCGCACCCGGGACAGGGGGCGCGGAGACTGAAGCTTTCTTT.

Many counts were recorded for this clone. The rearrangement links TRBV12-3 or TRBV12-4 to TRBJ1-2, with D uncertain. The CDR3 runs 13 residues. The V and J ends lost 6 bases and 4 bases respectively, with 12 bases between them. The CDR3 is CASSSTVTYGYTF. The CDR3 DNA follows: TGTGCCAGCAGCTCAACAGTAACCTATGGCTACACCTTC.

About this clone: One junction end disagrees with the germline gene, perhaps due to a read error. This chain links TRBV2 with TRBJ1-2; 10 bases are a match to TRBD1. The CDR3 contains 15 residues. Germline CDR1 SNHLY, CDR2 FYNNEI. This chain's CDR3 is CASSEGTGVNYGYTF. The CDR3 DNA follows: TGTGCCAGCAGCGAAGGGACAGGGGTTAACTATGGCTACACCTTC.

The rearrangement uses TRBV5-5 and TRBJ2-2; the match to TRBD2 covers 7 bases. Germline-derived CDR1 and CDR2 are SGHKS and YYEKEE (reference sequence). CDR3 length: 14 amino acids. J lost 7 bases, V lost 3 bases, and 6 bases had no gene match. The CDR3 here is CASSWEGASGELFF. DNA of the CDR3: TGTGCCAGCAGCTGGGAGGGCGCGAGCGGGGAGCTGTTTTTT.

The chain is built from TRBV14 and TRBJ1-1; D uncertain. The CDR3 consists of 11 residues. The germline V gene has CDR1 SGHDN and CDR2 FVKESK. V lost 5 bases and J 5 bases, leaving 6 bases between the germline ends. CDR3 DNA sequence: TGTGCCAGCAGCTACAAGACTGAAGCTTTCTTT. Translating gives CASSYKTEAFF.

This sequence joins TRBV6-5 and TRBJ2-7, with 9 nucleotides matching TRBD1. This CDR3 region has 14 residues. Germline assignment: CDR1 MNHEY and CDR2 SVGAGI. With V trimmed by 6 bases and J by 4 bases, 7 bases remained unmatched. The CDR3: CASSLGQGGYEQYF. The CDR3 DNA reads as TGTGCCAGCAGCCTGGGACAGGGCGGGTACGAGCAGTACTTC.

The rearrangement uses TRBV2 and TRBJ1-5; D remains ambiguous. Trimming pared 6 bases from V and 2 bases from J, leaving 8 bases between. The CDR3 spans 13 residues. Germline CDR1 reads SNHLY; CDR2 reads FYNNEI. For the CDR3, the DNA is TGTGCCAGCAGGGCGGCAGGCAATCAGCCCCAGCATTTT. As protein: CASRAAGNQPQHF.

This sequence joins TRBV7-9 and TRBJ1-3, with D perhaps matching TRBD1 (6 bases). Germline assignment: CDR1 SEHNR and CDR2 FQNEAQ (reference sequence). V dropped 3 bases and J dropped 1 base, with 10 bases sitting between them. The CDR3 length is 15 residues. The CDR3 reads CASSFPDSSGNTIYF. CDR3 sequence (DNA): TGTGCCAGCAGCTTCCCGGACAGTTCTGGAAACACCATATATTTT.